These 29 T cell receptor beta chains came from one sample sequenced in a study of T cells in Graves' hyperthyroidism and ophthalmopathy. Amplified regions were TCR beta CDR3 sequences from RNA transcripts. A first-round RT-PCR of the TCR CDR3 used the HTBI primer set. TCRdb analysed the multiplex PCR reads with MiXCR anew, one entry per CDR3 protein. The sample lists under 500,000 distinct CDR3 sequences, more than 13% occurring once. Sequencing was performed on blood. Receptors were obtained from a man aged 45-65 years with Graves' ophthalmopathy.

This chain joins TRBV7-9 and TRBJ2-5; either TRBD1 or TRBD2 may fit D (5 bases each). Germline V gene sequence: CDR1 SEHNR, CDR2 FQNEAQ (reference sequence). The CDR3 loop spans 15 amino acids. V was clipped by 5 bases and J by 2 bases, with 15 bases between them. The CDR3 coding sequence is TGTGCCAGCAGCGTCACCGGGACGGTACAAGAGACCCAGTACTTC. This codes for CASSVTGTVQETQYF.

This clonotype has at least ten counts. The chain uses TRBV30 and TRBJ1-1; D call uncertain. CDR1 is GTSNPN and CDR2 is SVGIG in the germline V gene (reference sequence). V lost 4 bases and J 7 bases, leaving 7 bases between the germline ends. The CDR3 is 10 residues long. CDR3: CAWKQIEAFF. In nucleotides, the CDR3 is TGTGCCTGGAAACAGATTGAAGCTTTCTTT.

This clonotype was counted many times. The chain recombines TRBV20-1 with TRBJ2-3; tentatively, D is TRBD1 (6 bases). Trimming removed 3 bases at V and 3 bases at J, with 10 bases between. CDR3 length: 13 residues. Germline V gene lookup returns CDR1 DFQATT and CDR2 SNEGSKA (reference sequence). The CDR3 is CSARVTGTDTQYF. The CDR3 DNA reads as TGCAGTGCTAGGGTGACAGGTACAGATACGCAGTATTTT.

This clonotype was counted many times. The chain employs TRBV15 and TRBJ2-3; D unresolved. Deletions cut 0 bases from V and 3 bases from J, with 19 bases between. The CDR3 is 18 residues long. The germline CDR1 and CDR2 sequences are LNHNV and YYDKDF (reference sequence). The CDR3 region has the DNA TGTGCCACCAGCAGAGATCTTCGGCTTTTGTTGGGGACAGATACGCAGTATTTT. Its translation is CATSRDLRLLLGTDTQYF. The full variable domain, completed using reference TRBV15 and TRBJ2-3, is DAMVIQNPRYQVTQFGKPVTLSCSQTLNHNVMYWYQQKSSQAPKLLFHYYDKDFNNEADTPDNFQSRRPNTSFCFLDIRSPGLGDTAMYLCATSRDLRLLLGTDTQYFGPGTRLTVL.

This chain connects TRBV7-9 to TRBJ2-3, with D perhaps TRBD2 (5 bases). Trimming shortened V by 9 bases and J by 0 bases, and 16 bases separated the two germline ends. This CDR3 contains 15 residues. Germline CDR1 reads SEHNR; CDR2 reads FQNEAQ (reference sequence). Here the CDR3 DNA reads TGTGCCAGTAGTATCGGGGTTGGAAGCACAGATACGCAGTATTTT. As protein: CASSIGVGSTDTQYF.

V gene TRBV5-1 combines with J gene TRBJ2-7; 10 nucleotides line up with TRBD2. V dropped 4 bases and J dropped 3; count of bases not matched to a gene: 7. Germline lookup yields CDR1 SGHRS and CDR2 YFSETQ. CDR3 length equals 15 residues. CDR3 residues: CASSNRLAGHYEQYF. The CDR3 DNA is TGCGCCAGCAGCAATCGACTAGCGGGTCACTACGAGCAGTACTTC.

This clonotype has ten or more counts. The genes are TRBV15 and TRBJ2-7, with D perhaps assigned TRBD1 or TRBD2 (7 bases each). V lost 0 bases and J lost 7, with 16 bases in between. CDR1 and CDR2 (germline): LNHNV, YYDKDF (reference sequence). This CDR3 region has 15 residues. CDR3 amino acids: CATSRDGRQGGEQYF. The CDR3 nucleotides read TGTGCCACCAGCAGAGACGGGAGGCAGGGGGGGGAGCAGTACTTC.

This clonotype was seen ten or more times. The CDR3 sequence: CSARGGTSGTYQETQYF. CDR3 DNA sequence: TGCAGTGCTAGGGGCGGGACTAGCGGGACCTACCAAGAGACCCAGTACTTC. The V and J genes are TRBV20-1 and TRBJ2-5, with TRBD2 matching over 13 bases. The CDR3 loop spans 17 amino acids. Trimming took 3 bases from V and 0 from J; bases not matched to a gene: 7. Per the germline V gene, CDR1 is DFQATT and CDR2 is SNEGSKA (reference sequence).

In its sample, this clonotype was seen a few times. The chain uses TRBV11-3 and TRBJ2-1; the match to TRBD2 covers 11 bases. The J segment lost 15 bases and the V segment lost 2 bases, leaving 15 bases of the junction unmatched. There are 16 residues in the CDR3. Germline CDR1 reads SGHNT; CDR2 reads YENEEA. CDR3 protein: CASSLSTLAGGGMPFF. Written as DNA, the CDR3 is TGTGCCAGCAGCTTAAGTACCTTAGCGGGAGGGGGAATGCCGTTCTTC.

This clonotype was observed at least ten times. The gene calls are TRBV30 and TRBJ2-3, with D perhaps matching TRBD1 or TRBD2 (6 bases each). V was cut by 5 bases and J by 6 bases, with 21 bases left in between. Germline V gene lookup returns CDR1 GTSNPN and CDR2 SVGIG (reference sequence). CDR3 length: 15 amino acids. The CDR3 DNA sequence: TGTGCCTGGGCTCGAACAGGGACTTCACCTGATACGCAGTATTTT. Translation: CAWARTGTSPDTQYF.

There are many counts of this clonotype. The V and J genes are TRBV20-1 and TRBJ1-5; TRBD1 is a possible D gene (6 bases). The CDR3 totals 16 residues. Germline lookup yields CDR1 DFQATT and CDR2 SNEGSKA (reference sequence). V lost 0 bases to trimming and J lost 0 bases, with 12 bases between them. For the CDR3, the DNA is TGCAGTGCTAGAGATCGGACAGACTATAGCAATCAGCCCCAGCATTTT. Translated: CSARDRTDYSNQPQHF.

This clonotype showed up just a few times. The chain links TRBV5-8 to TRBJ2-5; 10 nucleotides match TRBD1. Germline V gene lookup returns CDR1 SGHTS and CDR2 YDEGEE. This CDR3 spans 16 amino acids. The trim removed 1 base at V and 0 bases at J, leaving 3 bases unmatched. CDR3 DNA sequence: TGTGCCAGCAGCTTGAGGACAGGGGGGGACCAAGAGACCCAGTACTTC. It codes for CASSLRTGGDQETQYF.

This clonotype was seen at least ten times. The chain uses TRBV3-1 and TRBJ2-5, with 9 bases lining up with TRBD2. CDR1 and CDR2 from the germline V gene are LGHDT and YNNKEL (reference sequence). V was clipped by 0 bases and J by 7 bases; unmatched bases: 12. This CDR3 contains 17 residues. This CDR3 is CASSQEIKREARGTQYF. CDR3 nucleotide sequence: TGTGCCAGCAGCCAAGAGATCAAGCGGGAGGCGAGAGGGACCCAGTACTTC.

Many counts were recorded for this clonotype. V is TRBV28 and J is TRBJ2-2; D may be TRBD1 or TRBD2 (5 bases each). The CDR3 runs to 14 residues. V was clipped by 7 bases and J by 9 bases, with 18 bases between them. Germline assignment: CDR1 MDHEN and CDR2 SYDVKM. The CDR3 region is CASKKPGAERELFF. CDR3 DNA sequence: TGTGCCAGCAAAAAACCCGGGGCGGAGAGGGAGCTGTTTTTT.

This clonotype has ten or more counts. The J gene is TRBJ2-7, the V gene TRBV19; perhaps D is TRBD1 or TRBD2 (6 bases each). CDR3 length: 13 amino acids. Germline V gene lookup returns CDR1 LNHDA and CDR2 SQIVND (reference sequence). Trimming shortened V by 9 bases and J by 5 bases, and 17 bases separated the two germline ends. The CDR3, as DNA: TGTGCCAGCGGGAACAGGGCTAGCGACGAGCAGTACTTC. It encodes CASGNRASDEQYF.

This clonotype was counted many times. This chain links TRBV2 with TRBJ2-5, with TRBD2 matching 8 bases. Trimming cost V 4 bases and J 1 base; bases outside gene matches: 8. The CDR3 consists of 16 residues. Germline V CDR1 and CDR2: SNHLY, FYNNEI. The CDR3 protein is CASSATRGGTQETQYF. The CDR3, as DNA: TGTGCCAGCAGTGCAACCCGCGGGGGGACCCAAGAGACCCAGTACTTC.

This clonotype was seen repeatedly, ten times or more. CDR3 in DNA: TGTGCCAGTAGTAGGCGGCAGGGGGCTAGCAATGAGCAGTTCTTC. Its protein is CASSRRQGASNEQFF. The chain employs TRBV19 and TRBJ2-1; TRBD1 matches at 8 bases. Germline assignment: CDR1 LNHDA and CDR2 SQIVND (reference sequence). Germline trimming cut 4 bases from V and 6 bases from J; bases unmatched to any gene: 8. The CDR3 extends over 15 amino acids.

The table lists this clonotype with a count of one. A much larger clone lies a single base off, so this may be a read error. The CDR3 bases are TGTGCCAGCAGCTATCAATGGGACATAAAGACCCAGTACTTC. Its protein product is CASSYQWDIKTQYF. This chain links TRBV11-2 with TRBJ2-5; possible D gene TRBD1, 6 bases. Germline V gene lookup returns CDR1 SGHAT and CDR2 FQNNGV. V lost 4 bases, J lost 6 bases, and 15 bases lay in between. CDR3 length: 14 amino acids.

J is TRBJ2-6 and V is TRBV11-2; unclear D gene. Trimming took 3 bases from V and 0 from J, leaving 6 bases between them. CDR3 length: 15 residues. Germline V lookup: CDR1 SGHAT, CDR2 FQNNGV. The CDR3 sequence is CASSFGRSGANVLTF. The CDR3 nucleotides are TGTGCCAGCAGCTTTGGGCGCTCTGGGGCCAACGTCCTGACTTTC.

This clonotype was observed a few times. The chain links TRBV30 to TRBJ2-3, with 10 nucleotides matching TRBD2. V dropped 2 bases and J dropped 0; count of bases not matched to a gene: 5. CDR3 size: 16 residues. Germline CDR1 and CDR2: GTSNPN and SVGIG (reference sequence). The CDR3 is CAWSSALAGSTDTQYF. The CDR3 coding sequence is TGTGCCTGGAGTTCAGCACTAGCGGGGAGCACAGATACGCAGTATTTT.

This clonotype was counted ten times or more. For the CDR3, the DNA is TGTGCCAGCAGCCAGGGACTTCGGAGCTCGGTTACAGATACGCAGTATTTT. Encoded protein: CASSQGLRSSVTDTQYF. The V call is TRBV4-2, the J call TRBJ2-3; weak D call: TRBD2 (6 bases). Looked up from germline, CDR1 is LGHNA and CDR2 is YNFKEQ. The CDR3 contains 17 residues. The V and J ends lost 3 bases and 3 bases respectively, with 19 bases between them.

The table lists this clonotype with many counts. This chain joins TRBV20-1 and TRBJ1-1, with 7 bases aligning to TRBD1. This CDR3 comprises 15 residues. Trimming removed 2 bases from V and 0 bases from J; junction bases left unmatched: 6. Germline CDR1 DFQATT, CDR2 SNEGSKA (reference sequence). This chain's CDR3 is CSARIRDRLNTEAFF. DNA of the CDR3: TGCAGTGCTAGAATCCGGGACAGACTGAACACTGAAGCTTTCTTT.

J is TRBJ2-7 and V is TRBV5-1, with D possibly matching TRBD2 (6 bases). CDR1 is SGHRS and CDR2 is YFSETQ in the germline V gene. There are 14 residues in the CDR3. V lost 1 base and J lost 2, with 10 bases in between. This chain's CDR3 is CASSLPSAPYEQYF. The CDR3 DNA follows: TGCGCCAGCAGCTTGCCTAGCGCTCCCTACGAGCAGTACTTC.

This clonotype has a handful of counts. The chain employs TRBV25-1 and TRBJ1-6; TRBD1 is a possible D gene (6 bases). The ends were cut back, 7 bases at V and 7 bases at J, with 14 bases in the middle. Germline CDR1 and CDR2: MGHDK and SYGVNS. The CDR3 is 14 amino acids. Here the CDR3 DNA reads TGTGCCAGCACATTCGGAGGGGGGAATTCACCCCTCCACTTT. As protein: CASTFGGGNSPLHF.

The sample holds many counts of this clonotype. The rearrangement links TRBV9 to TRBJ2-7; TRBD2 agrees at 7 bases. With V trimmed by 4 bases and J by 3 bases, 7 bases remained unmatched. CDR1 and CDR2 from the germline V gene are SGDLS and YYNGEE. CDR3 size: 14 residues. The CDR3 sequence: CASSPGTTNYEQYF. DNA for the CDR3: TGTGCCAGCAGCCCAGGGACTACCAACTACGAGCAGTACTTC.

This clonotype has a count of ten or more. This chain joins TRBV29-1 and TRBJ1-1; no reliable D call. The CDR3 consists of 14 residues. Trimming removed 2 bases from V and 1 base from J, with 11 bases in between. Germline V lookup: CDR1 SQVTM, CDR2 ANQGSEA. The CDR3 region is CSVEPPARNTEAFF. CDR3 sequence (DNA): TGCAGCGTTGAACCTCCAGCACGGAACACTGAAGCTTTCTTT.

This clonotype has at least ten counts. The gene calls are TRBV30 and TRBJ2-2; D ambiguous. CDR1 and CDR2 (germline): GTSNPN, SVGIG (reference sequence). The CDR3 runs to 15 residues. The V and J ends lost 0 bases and 1 base respectively, with 9 bases between them. The chain's CDR3 is CAWSVLRQNTGELFF. In DNA form, the CDR3 reads TGTGCCTGGAGTGTACTTAGACAGAACACCGGGGAGCTGTTTTTT.

This clonotype was observed many times. The gene calls are TRBV2 and TRBJ2-7; 9 nucleotides agree with TRBD2. Germline V gene lookup returns CDR1 SNHLY and CDR2 FYNNEI. V trimming: 2 bases; J trimming: 0 bases; junction bases outside the gene matches: 5. CDR3 length: 16 residues. The CDR3 DNA is TGTGCCAGCAGTGAATACGGCGGGAGGGCCTCCTACGAGCAGTACTTC. Translated, it gives CASSEYGGRASYEQYF.

This clonotype was seen at least ten times. This rearrangement joins TRBV5-1 to TRBJ2-7; 11 bases are shared with TRBD2. Germline CDR1 and CDR2: SGHRS and YFSETQ. The length of the CDR3 is 18 residues. Trimming took 5 bases from V and 5 from J; bases not matched to a gene: 18. The CDR3: CASRRDMTLAGDRDEQYF. The DNA of the CDR3 is TGCGCCAGCAGGCGGGACATGACACTAGCGGGAGATAGGGACGAGCAGTACTTC.